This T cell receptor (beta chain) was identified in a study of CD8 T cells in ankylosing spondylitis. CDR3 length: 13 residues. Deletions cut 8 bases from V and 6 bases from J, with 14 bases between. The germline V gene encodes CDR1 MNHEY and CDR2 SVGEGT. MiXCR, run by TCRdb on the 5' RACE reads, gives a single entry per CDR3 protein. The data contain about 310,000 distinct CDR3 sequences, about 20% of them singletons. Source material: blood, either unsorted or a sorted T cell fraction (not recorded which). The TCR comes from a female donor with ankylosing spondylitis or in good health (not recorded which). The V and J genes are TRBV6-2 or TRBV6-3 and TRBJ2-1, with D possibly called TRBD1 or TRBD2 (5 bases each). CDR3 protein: CASGRGPPNEQFF. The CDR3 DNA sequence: TGTGCCAGCGGCCGGGGACCCCCCAATGAGCAGTTCTTC.